The sequence of this T cell receptor beta chain was determined in a study of response to subunit inactivated influenza vaccine listed by TCRdb under 2018. Regarding the study in general: The study used deep quantitative T cell receptor repertoire profiling to track responses to a trivalent subunit inactivated influenza vaccine.

Beyond this particular receptor, the publication reports: It was suggested by the authors that each seasonal influenza vaccination may recruit only a limited number of new T cells.

The method was RT-PCR. TCRdb records Illumina HiSeq 2500 as the sequencer. The public reads were quality trimmed at Q25 with fastp and then assembled into clones with MiXCR by TCRdb, keeping productive beta chains. All rows with the same CDR3 protein become a single entry with the most common DNA and genes. The sample contains around 200,000 distinct CDR3 sequences, about 9% of them found a single time. The ten largest clones represent 11% of the sample. Looking up the germline V gene yields CDR1 SGHTA and CDR2 FQGNSA. The germline ends are 14 bases apart after V is trimmed by 5 bases and J by 1 base. The CDR3 sequence holds 15 residues, the cysteine and phenylalanine included. Solely the CDR3 DNA is kept, with 45 bases framed from the first base. This clonotype appeared a few times. Its recognized antigen is unknown. It has no much larger one-base neighbor in the sample; base qualities were not kept.

Recombination linked TRBV7-2 to TRBJ2-5, with TRBD1 as a weak D call on 6 bases. The material sequenced was non-naive T cells sorted from PBMCs, taken on the day of vaccination. This sample's cell subset or site label indicates: memory T cell fraction. The source is a man between 45 and 60 years old who received an inactivated influenza vaccine. Donor details come from another sample of the same person, matched by shared clones. CDR3 protein: CASSTGQSSQETQYF. The DNA is as follows: TGTGCCAGCAGCACTGGACAGTCCTCCCAAGAGACCCAGTACTTC.